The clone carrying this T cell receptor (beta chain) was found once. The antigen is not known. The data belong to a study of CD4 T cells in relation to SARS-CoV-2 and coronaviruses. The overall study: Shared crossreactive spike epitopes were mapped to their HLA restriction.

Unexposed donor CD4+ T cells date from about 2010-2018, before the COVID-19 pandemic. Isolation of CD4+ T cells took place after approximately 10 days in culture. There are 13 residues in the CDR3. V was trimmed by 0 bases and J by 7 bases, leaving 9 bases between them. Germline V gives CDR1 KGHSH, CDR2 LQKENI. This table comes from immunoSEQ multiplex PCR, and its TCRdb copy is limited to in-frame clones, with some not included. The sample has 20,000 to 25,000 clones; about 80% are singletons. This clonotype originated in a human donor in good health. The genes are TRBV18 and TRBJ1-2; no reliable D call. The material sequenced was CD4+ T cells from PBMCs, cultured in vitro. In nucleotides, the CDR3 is TGTGCCAGCTCACCACCGGAGCAGCTTGGCTACACCTTC. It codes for CASSPPEQLGYTF.